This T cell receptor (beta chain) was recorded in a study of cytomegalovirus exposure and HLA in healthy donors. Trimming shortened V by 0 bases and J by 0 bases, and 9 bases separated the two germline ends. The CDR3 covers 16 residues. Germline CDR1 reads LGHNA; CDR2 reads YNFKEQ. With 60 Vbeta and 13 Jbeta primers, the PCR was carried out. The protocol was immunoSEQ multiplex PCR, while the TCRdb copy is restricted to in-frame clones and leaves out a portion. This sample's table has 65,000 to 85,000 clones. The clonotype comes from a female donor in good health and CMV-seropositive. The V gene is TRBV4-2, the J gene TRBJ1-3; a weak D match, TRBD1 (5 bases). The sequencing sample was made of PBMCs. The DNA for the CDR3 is TGTGCCAGCAGCCAAGATTTCGGGGGCTCTGGAAACACCATATATTTT. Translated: CASSQDFGGSGNTIYF.